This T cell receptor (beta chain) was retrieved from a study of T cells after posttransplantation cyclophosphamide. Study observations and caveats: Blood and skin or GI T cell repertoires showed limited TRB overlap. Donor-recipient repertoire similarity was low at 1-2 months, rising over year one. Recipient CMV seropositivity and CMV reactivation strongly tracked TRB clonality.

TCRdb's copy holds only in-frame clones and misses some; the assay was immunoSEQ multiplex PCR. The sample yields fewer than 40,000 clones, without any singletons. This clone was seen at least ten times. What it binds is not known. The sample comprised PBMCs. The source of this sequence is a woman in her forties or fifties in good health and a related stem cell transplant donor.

This CDR3 reads CASTQRRWSTRDRGNSPLHF. The CDR3 coding sequence is TGTGCCAGCACCCAACGAAGGTGGTCTACGAGGGATAGAGGGAATTCACCCCTCCACTTT. J is TRBJ1-6 and V is TRBV28; D remains ambiguous. The V end lost 7 bases, the J end lost 7 bases, and 32 bases lay between the germline ends. Germline lookup yields CDR1 MDHEN and CDR2 SYDVKM. This CDR3 is built from 20 residues. Based on the CDR3 plus reference TRBV28 and TRBJ1-6, the full variable domain is DVKVTQSSRYLVKRTGEKVFLECVQDMDHENMFWYRQDPGLGLRLIYFSYDVKMKEKGDIPEGYSVSREKKERFSLILESASTNQTSMYLCASTQRRWSTRDRGNSPLHFGNGTRLTVT.